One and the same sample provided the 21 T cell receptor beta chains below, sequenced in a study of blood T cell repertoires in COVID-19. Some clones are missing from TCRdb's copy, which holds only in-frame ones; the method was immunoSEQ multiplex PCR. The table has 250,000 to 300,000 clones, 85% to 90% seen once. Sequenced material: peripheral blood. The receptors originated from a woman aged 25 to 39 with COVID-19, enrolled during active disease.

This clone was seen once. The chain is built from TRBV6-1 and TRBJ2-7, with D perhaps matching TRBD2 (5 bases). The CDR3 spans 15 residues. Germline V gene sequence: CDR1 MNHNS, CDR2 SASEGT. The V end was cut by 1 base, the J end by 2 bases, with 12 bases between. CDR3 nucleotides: TGTGCCAGCAGTGAAGGGGCTTTCGGGGCCTACGAGCAGTACTTC. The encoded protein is CASSEGAFGAYEQYF.

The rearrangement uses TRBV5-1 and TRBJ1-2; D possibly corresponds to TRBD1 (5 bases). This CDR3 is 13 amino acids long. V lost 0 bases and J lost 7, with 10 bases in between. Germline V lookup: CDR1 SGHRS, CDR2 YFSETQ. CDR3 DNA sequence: TGCGCCAGCAGCTTGGATGGGGACTTTGGCTACACCTTC. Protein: CASSLDGDFGYTF.

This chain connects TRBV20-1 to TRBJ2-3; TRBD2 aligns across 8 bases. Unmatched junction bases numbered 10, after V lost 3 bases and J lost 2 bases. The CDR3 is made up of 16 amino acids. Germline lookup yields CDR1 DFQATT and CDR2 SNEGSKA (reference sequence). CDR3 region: CSASGTVAGFTDTQYF. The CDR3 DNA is TGCAGTGCTAGTGGGACTGTAGCGGGGTTCACAGATACGCAGTATTTT.

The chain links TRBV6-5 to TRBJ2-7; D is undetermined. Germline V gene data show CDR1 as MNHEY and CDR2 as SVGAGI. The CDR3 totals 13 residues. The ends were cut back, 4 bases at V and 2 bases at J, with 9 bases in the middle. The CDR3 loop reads CASSWSEAYEQYF. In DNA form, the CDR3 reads TGTGCCAGCAGTTGGTCAGAGGCCTACGAGCAGTACTTC.

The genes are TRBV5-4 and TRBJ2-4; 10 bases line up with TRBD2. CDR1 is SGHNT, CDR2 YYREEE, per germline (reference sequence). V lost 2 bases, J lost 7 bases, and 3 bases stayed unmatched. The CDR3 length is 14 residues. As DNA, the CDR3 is TGTGCCAGCAGCTTCTCAGCGGGGGGGAACATTCAGTACTTC. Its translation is CASSFSAGGNIQYF.

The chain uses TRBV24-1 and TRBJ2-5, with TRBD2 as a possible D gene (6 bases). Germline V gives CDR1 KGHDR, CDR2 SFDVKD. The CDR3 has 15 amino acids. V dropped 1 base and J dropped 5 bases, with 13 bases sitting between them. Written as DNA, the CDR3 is TGTGCCACCAGTGATTTTGGAGGGGTGGGGGAGACCCAGTACTTC. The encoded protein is CATSDFGGVGETQYF.

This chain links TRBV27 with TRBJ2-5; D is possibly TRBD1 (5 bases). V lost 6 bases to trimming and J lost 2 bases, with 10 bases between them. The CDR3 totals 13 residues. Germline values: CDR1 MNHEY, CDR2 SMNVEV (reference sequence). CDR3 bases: TGTGCCAGCAGGGGGCGGCTACAAGAGACCCAGTACTTC. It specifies CASRGRLQETQYF.

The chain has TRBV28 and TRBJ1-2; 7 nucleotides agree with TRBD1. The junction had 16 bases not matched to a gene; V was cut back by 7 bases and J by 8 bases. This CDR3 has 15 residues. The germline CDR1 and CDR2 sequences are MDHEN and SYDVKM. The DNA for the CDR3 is TGTGCCAGCACCCTAGGGGGACAGCGATTGGGCGGCTACACCTTC. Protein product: CASTLGGQRLGGYTF.

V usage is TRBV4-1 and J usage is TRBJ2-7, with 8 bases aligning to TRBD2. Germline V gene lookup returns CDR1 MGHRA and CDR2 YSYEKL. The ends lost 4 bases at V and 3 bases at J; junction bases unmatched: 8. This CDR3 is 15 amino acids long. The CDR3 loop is CASSLSGGGLYEQYF. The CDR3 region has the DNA TGCGCCAGCAGCCTCTCGGGCGGGGGGCTCTACGAGCAGTACTTC.

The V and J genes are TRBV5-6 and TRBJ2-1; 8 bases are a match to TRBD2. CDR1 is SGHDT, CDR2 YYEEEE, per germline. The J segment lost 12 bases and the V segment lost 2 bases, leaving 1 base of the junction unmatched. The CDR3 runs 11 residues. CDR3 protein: CASSFGTRQFF. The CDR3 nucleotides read TGTGCCAGCAGCTTTGGGACTAGGCAGTTCTTC.

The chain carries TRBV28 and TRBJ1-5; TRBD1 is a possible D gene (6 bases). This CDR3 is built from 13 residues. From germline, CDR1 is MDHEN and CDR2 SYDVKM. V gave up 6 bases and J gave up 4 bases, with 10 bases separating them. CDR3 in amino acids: CASRKGQNQPQHF. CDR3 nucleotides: TGTGCCAGCAGGAAAGGACAGAATCAGCCCCAGCATTTT.

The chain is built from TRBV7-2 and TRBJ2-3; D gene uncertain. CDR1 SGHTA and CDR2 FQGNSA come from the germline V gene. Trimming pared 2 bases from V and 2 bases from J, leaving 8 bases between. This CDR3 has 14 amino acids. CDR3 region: CASSLRFYTDTQYF. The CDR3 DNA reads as TGTGCCAGCAGCTTACGGTTCTACACAGATACGCAGTATTTT.

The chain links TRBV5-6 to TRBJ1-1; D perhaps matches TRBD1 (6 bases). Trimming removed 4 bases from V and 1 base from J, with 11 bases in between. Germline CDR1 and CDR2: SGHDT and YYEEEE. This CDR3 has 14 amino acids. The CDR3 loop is CASSNDRRNTEAFF. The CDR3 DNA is TGTGCCAGCAGCAACGACAGGAGGAACACTGAAGCTTTCTTT.

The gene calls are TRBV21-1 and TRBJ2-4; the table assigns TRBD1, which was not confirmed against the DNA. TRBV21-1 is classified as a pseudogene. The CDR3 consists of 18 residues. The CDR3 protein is CASGPGTENFLAKNIQYF. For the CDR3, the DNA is TGTGCCAGCGGACCCGGGACAGAAAACTTCCTAGCCAAAAACATTCAGTACTTC.

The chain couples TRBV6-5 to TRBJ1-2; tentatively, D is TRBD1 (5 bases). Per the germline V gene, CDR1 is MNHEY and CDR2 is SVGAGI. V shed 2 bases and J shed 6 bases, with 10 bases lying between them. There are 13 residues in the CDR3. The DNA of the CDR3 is TGTGCCAGCAGTTACAGCAGGGATCATGGCTACACCTTC. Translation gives CASSYSRDHGYTF.

The DNA for the CDR3 is TGTGCCAGCAGCTCAGGGGGAGGCAATCCCAAAGCTTTCTTT. Its translation is CASSSGGGNPKAFF. The rearrangement links TRBV11-2 to TRBJ1-1; 7 bases are shared with TRBD1. Germline V lookup: CDR1 SGHAT, CDR2 FQNNGV. With 4 bases clipped from V and 9 bases from J, the junction kept 11 bases outside the gene matches. CDR3 length: 14 residues.

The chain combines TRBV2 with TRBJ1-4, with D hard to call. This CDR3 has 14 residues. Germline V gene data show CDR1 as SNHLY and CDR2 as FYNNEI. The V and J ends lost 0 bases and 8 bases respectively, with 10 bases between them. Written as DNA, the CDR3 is TGTGCCAGCAGTGAAGCGCGGGCAGTCGAAAAACTGTTTTTT. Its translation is CASSEARAVEKLFF.

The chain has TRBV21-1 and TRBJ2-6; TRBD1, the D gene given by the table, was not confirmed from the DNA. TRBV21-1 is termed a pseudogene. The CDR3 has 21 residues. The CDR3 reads CASSLPEDRGSSSSGANVLTF. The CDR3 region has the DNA TGTGCCAGCAGCCTCCCCGAGGACAGGGGAAGTTCCAGCTCTGGGGCCAACGTCCTGACTTTC.

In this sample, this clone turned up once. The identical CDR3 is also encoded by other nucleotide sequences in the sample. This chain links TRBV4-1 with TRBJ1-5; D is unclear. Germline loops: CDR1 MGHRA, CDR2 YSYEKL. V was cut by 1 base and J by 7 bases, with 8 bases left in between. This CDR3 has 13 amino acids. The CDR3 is CASSQVLSQPQHF. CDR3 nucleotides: TGCGCCAGCAGCCAAGTCCTAAGCCAGCCCCAGCATTTT.

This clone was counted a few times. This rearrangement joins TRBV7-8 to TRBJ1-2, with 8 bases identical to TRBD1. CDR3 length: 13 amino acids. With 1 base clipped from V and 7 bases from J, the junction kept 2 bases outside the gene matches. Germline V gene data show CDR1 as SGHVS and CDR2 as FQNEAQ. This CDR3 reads CASSLDRGGGYTF. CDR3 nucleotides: TGTGCCAGCAGCTTAGACAGGGGGGGTGGCTACACCTTC.

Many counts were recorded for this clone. The chain's CDR3 is CASSLDGHTSYEQYF. The CDR3 nucleotides read TGTGCCAGCAGCTTAGACGGACATACCTCCTACGAGCAGTACTTC. J is TRBJ2-7 and V is TRBV7-9, with D possibly being TRBD1 (5 bases). The CDR3 spans 15 residues. The V and J ends lost 1 base and 0 bases respectively, with 10 bases between them. Germline assignment: CDR1 SEHNR and CDR2 FQNEAQ (reference sequence).